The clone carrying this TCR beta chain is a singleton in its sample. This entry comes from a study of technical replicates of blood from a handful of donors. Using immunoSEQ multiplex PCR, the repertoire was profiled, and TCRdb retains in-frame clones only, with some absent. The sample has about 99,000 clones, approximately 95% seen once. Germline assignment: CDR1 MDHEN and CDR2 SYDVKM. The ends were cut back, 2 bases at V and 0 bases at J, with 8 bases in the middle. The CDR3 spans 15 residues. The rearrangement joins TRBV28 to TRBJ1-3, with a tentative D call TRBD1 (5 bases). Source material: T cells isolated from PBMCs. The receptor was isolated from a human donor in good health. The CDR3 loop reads CASSLQGLSGNTIYF. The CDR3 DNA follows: TGTGCCAGCAGTTTACAGGGTCTCTCTGGAAACACCATATATTTT.